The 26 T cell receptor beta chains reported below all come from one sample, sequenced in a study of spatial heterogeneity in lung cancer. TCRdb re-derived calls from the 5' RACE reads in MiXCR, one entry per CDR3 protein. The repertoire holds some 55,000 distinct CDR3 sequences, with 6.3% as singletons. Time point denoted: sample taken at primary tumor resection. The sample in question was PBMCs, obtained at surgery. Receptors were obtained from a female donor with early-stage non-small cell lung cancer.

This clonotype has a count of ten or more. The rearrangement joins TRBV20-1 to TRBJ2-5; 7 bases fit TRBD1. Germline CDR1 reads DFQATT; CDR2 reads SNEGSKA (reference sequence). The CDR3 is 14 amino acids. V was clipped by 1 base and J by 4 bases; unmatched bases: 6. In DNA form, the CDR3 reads TGCAGTGCTAGAGGTCTACAGGGGTCAGAGACCCAGTACTTC. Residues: CSARGLQGSETQYF.

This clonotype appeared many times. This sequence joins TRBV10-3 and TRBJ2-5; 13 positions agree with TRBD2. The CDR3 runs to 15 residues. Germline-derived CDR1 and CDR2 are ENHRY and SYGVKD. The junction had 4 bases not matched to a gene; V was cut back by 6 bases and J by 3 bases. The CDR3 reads CAIRGLAGEEETQYF. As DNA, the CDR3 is TGTGCCATCAGAGGACTAGCGGGAGAAGAAGAGACCCAGTACTTC.

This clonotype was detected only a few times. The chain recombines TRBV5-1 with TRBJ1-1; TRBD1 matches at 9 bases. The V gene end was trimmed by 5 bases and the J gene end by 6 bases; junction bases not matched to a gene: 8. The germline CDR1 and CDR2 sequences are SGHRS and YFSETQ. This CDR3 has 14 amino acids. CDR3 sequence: CASRLRQGVAEAFF. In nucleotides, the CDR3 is TGCGCCAGCAGACTAAGACAGGGGGTTGCTGAAGCTTTCTTT.

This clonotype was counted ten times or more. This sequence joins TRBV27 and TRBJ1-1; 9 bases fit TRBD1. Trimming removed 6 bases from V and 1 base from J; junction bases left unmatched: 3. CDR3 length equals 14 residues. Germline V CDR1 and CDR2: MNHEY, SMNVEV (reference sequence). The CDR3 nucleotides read TGTGCCAGCAGCGAGGGACAGGGGAACACTGAAGCTTTCTTT. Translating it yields CASSEGQGNTEAFF.

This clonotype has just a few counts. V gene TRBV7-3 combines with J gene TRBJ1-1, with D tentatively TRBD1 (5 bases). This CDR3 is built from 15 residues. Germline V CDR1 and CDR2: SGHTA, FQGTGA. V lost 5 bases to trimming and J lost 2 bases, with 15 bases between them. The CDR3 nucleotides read TGTGCCAGCAGCAGACGAGGGGTTGGTAACACTGAAGCTTTCTTT. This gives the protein CASSRRGVGNTEAFF.

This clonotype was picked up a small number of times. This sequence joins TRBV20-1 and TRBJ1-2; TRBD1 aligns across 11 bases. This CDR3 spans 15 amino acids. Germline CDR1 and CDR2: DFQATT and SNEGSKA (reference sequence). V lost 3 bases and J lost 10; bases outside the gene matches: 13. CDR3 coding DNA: TGCAGTGCTAGGGGCTCACACCGGGACAGGGGGATCTACACCTTC. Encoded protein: CSARGSHRDRGIYTF.

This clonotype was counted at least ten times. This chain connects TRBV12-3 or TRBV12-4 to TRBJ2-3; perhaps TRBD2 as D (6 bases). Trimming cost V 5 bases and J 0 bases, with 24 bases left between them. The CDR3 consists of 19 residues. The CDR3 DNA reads TGTGCCAGCAGTCCAGAGGCCACCCGGGGGTTCACTAGCACAGATACGCAGTATTTT. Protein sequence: CASSPEATRGFTSTDTQYF.

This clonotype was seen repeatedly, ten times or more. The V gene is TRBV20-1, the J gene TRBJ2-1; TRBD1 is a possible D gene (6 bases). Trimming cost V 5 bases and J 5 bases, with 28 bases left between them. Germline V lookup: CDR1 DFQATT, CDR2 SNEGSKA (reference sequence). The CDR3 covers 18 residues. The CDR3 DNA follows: TGCAGTGCTCGCCGGACAGCAAGTTTTCAGACAGGACACAATGAGCAGTTCTTC. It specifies CSARRTASFQTGHNEQFF.

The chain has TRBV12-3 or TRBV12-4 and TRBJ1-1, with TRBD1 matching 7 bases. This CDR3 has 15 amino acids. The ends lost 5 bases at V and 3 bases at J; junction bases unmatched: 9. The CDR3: CASSATGLADTEAFF. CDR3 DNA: TGTGCCAGCAGTGCGACAGGGCTGGCCGACACTGAAGCTTTCTTT.

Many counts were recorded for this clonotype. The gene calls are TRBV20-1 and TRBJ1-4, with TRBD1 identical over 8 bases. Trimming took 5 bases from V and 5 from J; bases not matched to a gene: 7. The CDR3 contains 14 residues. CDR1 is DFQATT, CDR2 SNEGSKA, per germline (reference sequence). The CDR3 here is CSASPGTGNEKLFF. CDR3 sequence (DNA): TGCAGTGCTTCACCCGGGACAGGCAATGAAAAACTGTTTTTT.

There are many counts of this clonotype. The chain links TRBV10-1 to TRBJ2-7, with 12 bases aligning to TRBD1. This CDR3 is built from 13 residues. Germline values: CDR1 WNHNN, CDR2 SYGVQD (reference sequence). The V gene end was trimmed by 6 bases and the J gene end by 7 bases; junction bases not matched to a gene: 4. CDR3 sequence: CASSGTGGTEQYF. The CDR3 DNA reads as TGCGCCAGCAGCGGGACAGGGGGCACTGAGCAGTACTTC.

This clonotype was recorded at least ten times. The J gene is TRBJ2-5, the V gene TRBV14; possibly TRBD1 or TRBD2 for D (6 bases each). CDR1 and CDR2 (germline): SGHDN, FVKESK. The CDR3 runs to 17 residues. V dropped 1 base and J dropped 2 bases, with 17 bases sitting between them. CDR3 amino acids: CASSQGLTRGLQETQYF. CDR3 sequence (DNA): TGTGCCAGCAGCCAAGGCCTCACCCGGGGGCTACAAGAGACCCAGTACTTC.

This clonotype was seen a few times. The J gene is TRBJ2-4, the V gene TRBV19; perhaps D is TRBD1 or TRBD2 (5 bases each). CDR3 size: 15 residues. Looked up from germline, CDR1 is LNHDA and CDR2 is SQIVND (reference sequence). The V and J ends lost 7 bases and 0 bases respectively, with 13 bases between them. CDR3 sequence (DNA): TGTGCCAGTAATATTGGGGGAATAGCCAAAAACATTCAGTACTTC. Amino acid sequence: CASNIGGIAKNIQYF.

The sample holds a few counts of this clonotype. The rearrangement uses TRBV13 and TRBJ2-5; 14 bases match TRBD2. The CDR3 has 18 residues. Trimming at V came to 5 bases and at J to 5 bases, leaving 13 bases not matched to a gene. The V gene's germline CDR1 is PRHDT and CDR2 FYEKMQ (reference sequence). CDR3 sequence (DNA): TGTGCCAGCAGCCCAAACCCACGACTAGCGGGAGGGGATGAGACCCAGTACTTC. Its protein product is CASSPNPRLAGGDETQYF.

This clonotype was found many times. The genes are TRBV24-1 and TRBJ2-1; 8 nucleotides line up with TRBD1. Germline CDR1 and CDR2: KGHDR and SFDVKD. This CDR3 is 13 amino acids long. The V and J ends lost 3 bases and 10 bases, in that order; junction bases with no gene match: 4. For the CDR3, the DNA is TGTGCCACCAGTGATATGACAGGGGACGAGCAGTTCTTC. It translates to CATSDMTGDEQFF.

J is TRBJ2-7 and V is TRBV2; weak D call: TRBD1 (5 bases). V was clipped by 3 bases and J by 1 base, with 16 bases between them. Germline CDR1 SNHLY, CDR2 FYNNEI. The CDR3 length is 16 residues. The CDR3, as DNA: TGTGCCAGCAGTGAGCCCCTCCGGACAAATTCCTACGAGCAGTACTTC. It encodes CASSEPLRTNSYEQYF.

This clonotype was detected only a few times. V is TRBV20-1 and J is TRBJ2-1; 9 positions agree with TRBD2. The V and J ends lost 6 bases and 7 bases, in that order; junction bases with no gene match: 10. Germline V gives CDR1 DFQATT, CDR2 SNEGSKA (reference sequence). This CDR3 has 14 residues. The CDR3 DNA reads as TGCAGTGCAGCCCCGGGCGGGGGGGCGAATGAGCAGTTCTTC. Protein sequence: CSAAPGGGANEQFF.

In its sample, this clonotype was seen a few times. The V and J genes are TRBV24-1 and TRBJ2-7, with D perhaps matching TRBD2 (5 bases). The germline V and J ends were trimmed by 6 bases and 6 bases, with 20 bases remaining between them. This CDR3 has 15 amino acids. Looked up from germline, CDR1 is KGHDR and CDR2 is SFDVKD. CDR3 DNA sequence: TGTGCCACCAGTAGGACGGCCGGGAAGCTCTCCGAGCAGTACTTC. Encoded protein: CATSRTAGKLSEQYF.

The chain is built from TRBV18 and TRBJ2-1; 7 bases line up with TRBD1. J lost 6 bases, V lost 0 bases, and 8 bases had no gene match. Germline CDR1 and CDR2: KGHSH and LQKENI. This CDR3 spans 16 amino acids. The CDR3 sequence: CASSPPHQGVGNEQFF. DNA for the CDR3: TGTGCCAGCTCACCACCGCATCAGGGGGTAGGCAATGAGCAGTTCTTC. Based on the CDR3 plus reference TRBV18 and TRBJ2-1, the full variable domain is NAGVMQNPRHLVRRRGQEARLRCSPMKGHSHVYWYRQLPEEGLKFMVYLQKENIIDESGMPKERFSAEFPKEGPSILRIQQVVRGDSAAYFCASSPPHQGVGNEQFFGPGTRLTVL.

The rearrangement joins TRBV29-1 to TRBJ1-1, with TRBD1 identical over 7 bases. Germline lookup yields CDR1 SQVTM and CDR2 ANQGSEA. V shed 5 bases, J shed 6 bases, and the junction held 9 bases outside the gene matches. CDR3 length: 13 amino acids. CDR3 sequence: CSVLTGIGAEAFF. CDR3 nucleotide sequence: TGCAGCGTTCTGACAGGGATAGGAGCTGAAGCTTTCTTT. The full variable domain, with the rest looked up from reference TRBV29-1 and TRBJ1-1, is SAVISQKPSRDICQRGTSLTIQCQVDSQVTMMFWYRQQPGQSLTLIATANQGSEATYESGFVIDKFPISRPNLTFSTLTVSNMSPEDSSIYLCSVLTGIGAEAFFGQGTRLTVV.

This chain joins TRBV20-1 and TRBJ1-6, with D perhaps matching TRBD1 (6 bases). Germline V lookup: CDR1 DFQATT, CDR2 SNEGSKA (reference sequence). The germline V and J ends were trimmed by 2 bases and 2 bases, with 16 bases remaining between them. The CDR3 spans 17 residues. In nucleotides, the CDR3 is TGCAGTGCTAGAACGATAAGGGGGTCCCCCTATAATTCACCCCTCCACTTT. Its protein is CSARTIRGSPYNSPLHF.

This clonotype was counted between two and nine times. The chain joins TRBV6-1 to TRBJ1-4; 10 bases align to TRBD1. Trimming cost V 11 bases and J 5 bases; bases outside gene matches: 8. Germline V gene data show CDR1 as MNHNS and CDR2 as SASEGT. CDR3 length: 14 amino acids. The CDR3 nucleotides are TGTGCCGGCAAGAGGGACAGGGGCAATGAAAAACTGTTTTTT. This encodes CAGKRDRGNEKLFF.

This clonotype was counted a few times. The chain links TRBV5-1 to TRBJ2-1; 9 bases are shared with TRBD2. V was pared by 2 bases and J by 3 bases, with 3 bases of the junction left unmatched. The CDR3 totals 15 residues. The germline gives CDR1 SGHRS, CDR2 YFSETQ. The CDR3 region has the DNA TGCGCCAGCAGCTTAGTTAGCGGGAGCTACAATGAGCAGTTCTTC. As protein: CASSLVSGSYNEQFF.

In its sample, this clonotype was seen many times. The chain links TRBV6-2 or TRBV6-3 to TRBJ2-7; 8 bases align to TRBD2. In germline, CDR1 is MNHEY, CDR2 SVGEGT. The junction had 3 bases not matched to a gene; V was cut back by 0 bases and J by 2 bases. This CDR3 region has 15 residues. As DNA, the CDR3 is TGTGCCAGCAGTTACTCGGGACTAGGTACCTACGAGCAGTACTTC. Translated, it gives CASSYSGLGTYEQYF.

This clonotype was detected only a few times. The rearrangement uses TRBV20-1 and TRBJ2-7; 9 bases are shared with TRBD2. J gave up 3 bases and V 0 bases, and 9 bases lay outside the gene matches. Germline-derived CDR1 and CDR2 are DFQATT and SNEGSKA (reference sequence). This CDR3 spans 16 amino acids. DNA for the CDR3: TGCAGTGCTAGAGAGCCCCTCGCGGGAGGGGGCTACGAGCAGTACTTC. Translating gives CSAREPLAGGGYEQYF.

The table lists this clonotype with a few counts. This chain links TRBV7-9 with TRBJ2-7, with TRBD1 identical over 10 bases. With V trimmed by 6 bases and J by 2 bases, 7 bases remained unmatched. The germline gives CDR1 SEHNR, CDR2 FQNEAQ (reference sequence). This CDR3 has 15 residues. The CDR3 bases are TGTGCCAGCAGTTCCGGACAGGGGGACACCTACGAGCAGTACGTC. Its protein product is CASSSGQGDTYEQYV.